The next 21 T cell receptor beta chains were all read from a single sample in a study of response to subunit inactivated influenza vaccine (dated by TCRdb to 2017 to 2018). The library was generated by RT-PCR. TCRdb names Illumina HiSeq 2500 as the instrument used. TCRdb trimmed public reads at Q25 via fastp, called clones via MiXCR and kept in-frame beta chains. Duplicate CDR3 protein sequences are folded into a single record with the most common DNA and genes. Present in this sample are 500,000 to 700,000 distinct CDR3 sequences, around 25% of which were seen just once. Under 3.5% of the sample goes to the ten largest clones. Another study also made use of these data, one on T cells expressing NK-cell markers. As noted in the second study: 5'RACE template switching, by which a universal primer site and unique molecular identifiers were added, was used to make TCR beta cDNA libraries.

The material sequenced was CD4+ T cells sorted from PBMCs, taken 11 to 12 days after vaccination. Every receptor here comes from a man aged 45 to 65 who received an inactivated influenza vaccine. Donor details come from another sample of the same person, matched by shared clones.

The chain links TRBV5-6 to TRBJ1-3; 8 nucleotides line up with TRBD1. V shed 3 bases and J 1 base; nucleotides not matched to a gene: 6. The CDR3 is 16 amino acids. Germline CDR1 is SGHDT and CDR2 is YYEEEE. Written as DNA, the CDR3 is TGTGCCAGCAGCTACCGGACAGGGCGATCTGGAAACACCATATATTTT. Translation: CASSYRTGRSGNTIYF.

This clonotype was seen more than once but under ten times. This chain connects TRBV29-1 to TRBJ2-3; 11 bases line up with TRBD2. J gave up 4 bases and V 8 bases, and 5 bases lay outside the gene matches. The CDR3 runs to 13 residues. Germline V gene sequence: CDR1 SQVTM, CDR2 ANQGSEA. CDR3 amino acids: CSPTSGSPDTQYF. Written as DNA, the CDR3 is TGCAGCCCCACTAGCGGGAGCCCAGATACGCAGTATTTT.

This chain joins TRBV10-1 and TRBJ2-7; D is undetermined. The CDR3 extends over 13 amino acids. Germline lookup yields CDR1 WNHNN and CDR2 SYGVQD (reference sequence). The V gene lost 5 bases and the J gene lost 6 bases, with 14 bases spanning the gap. The CDR3 nucleotides are TGCGCCAGCAGTCCGAGCGACATCTCCGAGCAGTACTTC. Its protein product is CASSPSDISEQYF.

The chain combines TRBV6-1 with TRBJ2-1; a weak D match, TRBD1 (5 bases). Germline-derived CDR1 and CDR2 are MNHNS and SASEGT. The ends were cut back, 7 bases at V and 8 bases at J, with 21 bases in the middle. This CDR3 spans 15 amino acids. This CDR3 is CASTKLGQVRDEQFF. The CDR3 DNA sequence: TGTGCCAGCACCAAACTTGGACAAGTCAGGGATGAGCAGTTCTTC.

V is TRBV5-1 and J is TRBJ2-7, with 9 nucleotides matching TRBD1. The germline CDR1 and CDR2 sequences are SGHRS and YFSETQ. The CDR3 runs 16 residues. V lost 3 bases, J lost 1 base, and 8 bases stayed unmatched. The DNA for the CDR3 is TGCGCCAGCAGCTGGGGACAGGGCCTAGGGTCCTACGAGCAGTACTTC. Translated: CASSWGQGLGSYEQYF.

This clonotype was recorded a few times. The chain combines TRBV14 with TRBJ2-7; TRBD1 or TRBD2 may be the D gene (6 bases each). V was pared by 5 bases and J by 0 bases, with 20 bases between. Germline V gene sequence: CDR1 SGHDN, CDR2 FVKESK. The CDR3 is 17 residues long. Here the CDR3 reads CASSKSRGAGSSYEQYF. The DNA of the CDR3 is TGTGCCAGCAGCAAATCAAGGGGGGCAGGGTCCTCCTACGAGCAGTACTTC. Full variable domain (outside the CDR3, taken from reference TRBV14 and TRBJ2-7): EAGVTQFPSHSVIEKGQTVTLRCDPISGHDNLYWYRRVMGKEIKFLLHFVKESKQDESGMPNNRFLAERTGGTYSTLKVQPAELEDSGVYFCASSKSRGAGSSYEQYFGPGTRLTVT.

This clonotype has a handful of counts. The genes are TRBV5-1 and TRBJ2-5; TRBD1 might be the D (6 bases). Germline V lookup: CDR1 SGHRS, CDR2 YFSETQ. CDR3 size: 17 residues. V gave up 4 bases and J gave up 0 bases, with 19 bases separating them. CDR3 amino acids: CASSLQQGGLNQETQYF. CDR3 bases: TGCGCCAGCAGCCTACAACAGGGTGGGCTCAACCAAGAGACCCAGTACTTC.

A few counts support this clonotype. This sequence joins TRBV7-9 and TRBJ2-1; D unclear. V gave up 3 bases and J gave up 8 bases, with 23 bases separating them. Germline lookup yields CDR1 SEHNR and CDR2 FQNEAQ (reference sequence). CDR3 length equals 17 residues. The CDR3 DNA sequence: TGTGCCAGCAGCTTGTCGTCGGCTCCCTTGGGTGGAGATGAGCAGTTCTTC. This translates into CASSLSSAPLGGDEQFF.

This clonotype appeared a few times. The rearrangement uses TRBV6-2 or TRBV6-3 and TRBJ1-1; possibly TRBD1 for D (5 bases). There are 13 residues in the CDR3. Germline lookup yields CDR1 MNHEY and CDR2 SVGEGT. Trimming cost V 5 bases and J 4 bases, with 11 bases left between them. The CDR3 sequence: CASSKQDRTEAFF. CDR3 bases: TGTGCCAGCAGTAAACAGGATCGCACTGAAGCTTTCTTT.

V usage is TRBV25-1 and J usage is TRBJ2-1, with 11 bases that match TRBD2. The CDR3 sequence is 22 residues long. Germline assignment: CDR1 MGHDK and CDR2 SYGVNS. Trimming cost V 4 bases and J 7 bases; bases outside gene matches: 27. The CDR3: CASSAGGLGLYLAGGPVNEQFF. DNA for the CDR3: TGTGCCAGCAGTGCAGGGGGTTTGGGGTTGTACTTAGCGGGAGGGCCAGTAAATGAGCAGTTCTTC. Full variable domain (outside the CDR3, taken from reference TRBV25-1 and TRBJ2-1): EADIYQTPRYLVIGTGKKITLECSQTMGHDKMYWYQQDPGMELHLIHYSYGVNSTEKGDLSSESTVSRIRTEHFPLTLESARPSHTSQYLCASSAGGLGLYLAGGPVNEQFFGPGTRLTVL.

This chain uses TRBV11-2 with TRBJ2-1, with D perhaps TRBD2 (6 bases). The CDR3 sequence is 14 residues long. Per germline, CDR1 SGHAT and CDR2 FQNNGV. Between the trimmed V and J ends, which lost 5 bases and 3 bases, there was a span of 11 bases. The CDR3 sequence is CASSRRLDYNEQFF. Here the CDR3 DNA reads TGTGCCAGCAGCCGCCGACTAGACTACAATGAGCAGTTCTTC.

This clonotype was found many times. The chain has TRBV10-2 and TRBJ1-1; unclear D gene. This CDR3 spans 11 amino acids. Germline assignment: CDR1 WSHSY and CDR2 SAAADI. V lost 0 bases and J lost 10, with 6 bases in between. CDR3 protein: CASSESTLAFF. The DNA of the CDR3 is TGCGCCAGCAGTGAGTCGACTCTAGCTTTCTTT.

This clonotype was seen many times. The V gene is TRBV4-3, the J gene TRBJ1-1, with D possibly matching TRBD1 (5 bases). The CDR3 consists of 16 residues. Germline V gene data show CDR1 as LGHNA and CDR2 as YSLEER. The V and J ends lost 0 bases and 2 bases respectively, with 13 bases between them. CDR3 region: CASSQDQAGTNTEAFF. CDR3 nucleotides: TGCGCCAGCAGCCAAGATCAGGCCGGGACCAACACTGAAGCTTTCTTT.

This chain links TRBV5-1 with TRBJ2-7, with 8 bases identical to TRBD1. CDR3 length equals 17 residues. The V gene's germline CDR1 is SGHRS and CDR2 YFSETQ. V lost 3 bases to trimming and J lost 3 bases; unmatched junction nucleotides: 14. The CDR3 region is CASSYSTLTGEGYEQYF. In DNA form, the CDR3 reads TGCGCCAGCAGCTACTCCACGTTGACAGGGGAAGGCTACGAGCAGTACTTC.

The CDR3 bases are TGCAGTGCTACCTACGGAGGGACAGGGGGCTCGGGTTCACCCCTCCACTTT. It yields the protein CSATYGGTGGSGSPLHF. This chain links TRBV20-1 with TRBJ1-6, with 12 bases lining up with TRBD1. V was clipped by 4 bases and J by 9 bases; unmatched bases: 13. The CDR3 runs to 17 residues. CDR1 DFQATT and CDR2 SNEGSKA come from the germline V gene (reference sequence).

In its sample, this clonotype was seen a few times. The DNA for the CDR3 is TGCAGTGCTCAGGACAGCACCAATCAGCCCCAGCATTTT. The encoded protein is CSAQDSTNQPQHF. The chain employs TRBV20-1 and TRBJ1-5, with a possible D match to TRBD1 (6 bases). This CDR3 is 13 amino acids long. Trimming left V 5 bases short and J 3 bases short, with 11 bases between. CDR1 DFQATT and CDR2 SNEGSKA come from the germline V gene (reference sequence).

The CDR3 nucleotides read TGCGCCAGCAGCTCGGGACAGGAAGAGACCCAGTACTTC. Protein product: CASSSGQEETQYF. This chain links TRBV5-1 with TRBJ2-5; TRBD1 matches at 8 bases. This CDR3 is 13 amino acids long. CDR1 and CDR2 from the germline V gene are SGHRS and YFSETQ. V was clipped by 3 bases and J by 3 bases; unmatched bases: 1. Based on the CDR3 plus reference TRBV5-1 and TRBJ2-5, the full variable domain is KAGVTQTPRYLIKTRGQQVTLSCSPISGHRSVSWYQQTPGQGLQFLFEYFSETQRNKGNFPGRFSGRQFSNSRSEMNVSTLELGDSALYLCASSSGQEETQYFGPGTRLLVL.

The CDR3 loop reads CASRSGQPLNTEAFF. The CDR3 nucleotides read TGTGCCAGCAGATCAGGGCAGCCGCTGAACACTGAAGCTTTCTTT. V usage is TRBV28 and J usage is TRBJ1-1, with D perhaps TRBD1 (5 bases). Per germline, CDR1 MDHEN and CDR2 SYDVKM. This CDR3 is built from 15 residues. V dropped 6 bases and J dropped 0 bases, with 14 bases sitting between them.

This clonotype was observed once. The chain couples TRBV15 to TRBJ1-5; D gene ambiguous. This CDR3 is built from 12 residues. The germline CDR1 and CDR2 sequences are LNHNV and YYDKDF (reference sequence). Deletions cut 2 bases from V and 6 bases from J, with 5 bases between. The CDR3 nucleotides read TGTGCCACCAGCAGAAAAGGTCAGCCCCAGCATTTT. Translation: CATSRKGQPQHF.

The chain has TRBV25-1 and TRBJ1-2; D ambiguous. Trimming cost V 5 bases and J 9 bases, with 16 bases left between them. Germline-derived CDR1 and CDR2 are MGHDK and SYGVNS. The CDR3 length is 13 residues. As DNA, the CDR3 is TGTGCCAGCAGTTCCTCGGCCCGCCTGAGCTACACCTTC. Amino acids: CASSSSARLSYTF.

The chain uses TRBV29-1 and TRBJ2-1; TRBD1 matches 12 bases. The CDR3 sequence is 13 residues long. Per the germline V gene, CDR1 is SQVTM and CDR2 is ANQGSEA. V lost 4 bases, J lost 7 bases, and 2 bases stayed unmatched. The CDR3 DNA reads TGCAGCGTTGGGGACAGGGGGCTTAATGAGCAGTTCTTC. This encodes CSVGDRGLNEQFF.